Shown below are 17 T cell receptor beta chains from a single sample sequenced in a study of blood T cell repertoires in COVID-19 (TCRdb year 2020). Libraries were constructed by the immunoSEQ multiplex PCR assay. TCRdb stores this immuneACCESS table with in-frame sequences only. Part of the clones is absent; in the studies checked, under half of the shortfall reflects unresolved V genes, and no reason is known for the rest. The sample table contains roughly 200,000 clones; only one count was recorded for roughly 85% of them. The top ten clones comprise under 20% of the sample. Sequencing was performed on PBMCs or T cells enriched from blood (not recorded which). The receptors originated from a man aged 35-49 years who had recovered from COVID-19.

The rearrangement links TRBV3-1 (or the pseudogene TRBV3-2) to TRBJ2-7; 9 nucleotides align to TRBD1. The trim removed 3 bases at V and 6 bases at J, leaving 12 bases unmatched. The CDR3 loop spans 16 amino acids. Germline CDR1 LGHDT, CDR2 YNNKEL (reference sequence). The CDR3, as DNA: TGTGCCAGCAGCCAGGATTTACCGGGACAGGGTTCCGAGCAGTACTTC. It translates to CASSQDLPGQGSEQYF.

The J gene is TRBJ2-4, the V gene TRBV28; TRBD2 matches at 11 bases. CDR3 size: 18 residues. The V gene's germline CDR1 is MDHEN and CDR2 SYDVKM. After removal of 7 bases from V and 6 bases from J, the junction contained 17 bases not matched to a gene. The CDR3 nucleotides read TGTGCCAGCATCAGCAACGCGGGAAGTCTAGCGGGAGGAAACATTCAGTACTTC. Translating it yields CASISNAGSLAGGNIQYF.

CDR3 nucleotides: TGCGCCAGCAATCCGGGGGGGTATAACACTGAAGCTTTCTTT. It specifies CASNPGGYNTEAFF. The chain combines TRBV5-1 with TRBJ1-1, with D maybe TRBD1 (5 bases). CDR3 size: 14 residues. Germline V gene sequence: CDR1 SGHRS, CDR2 YFSETQ. Trimming shortened V by 6 bases and J by 2 bases, and 14 bases separated the two germline ends.

This clone turned up a few times. V gene TRBV5-1 combines with J gene TRBJ1-1; a weak D match, TRBD1 (6 bases). The CDR3 length is 13 residues. The V and J ends lost 3 bases and 3 bases respectively, with 9 bases between them. Germline assignment: CDR1 SGHRS and CDR2 YFSETQ. The CDR3 sequence is CASSSGQHTEAFF. The CDR3 DNA reads as TGCGCCAGCAGCTCCGGACAGCACACTGAAGCTTTCTTT.

The chain links TRBV9 to TRBJ2-1; 7 bases line up with TRBD1. The V gene's germline CDR1 is SGDLS and CDR2 YYNGEE. The CDR3 is 15 residues long. The V and J ends lost 3 bases and 4 bases, in that order; junction bases with no gene match: 7. The CDR3 here is CASSAEGQQYNEQFF. The DNA of the CDR3 is TGTGCCAGCAGCGCTGAGGGACAGCAATACAATGAGCAGTTCTTC.

CDR3 sequence: CASSPYTRTNTEAFF. CDR3 in DNA: TGTGCCAGCAGCCCGTACACCCGCACGAACACTGAAGCTTTCTTT. The J gene is TRBJ1-1, the V gene TRBV9; D gene ambiguous. Germline CDR1 and CDR2: SGDLS and YYNGEE. Trimming removed 4 bases from V and 1 base from J, with 14 bases in between. This CDR3 comprises 15 residues.

The chain is built from TRBV7-2 and TRBJ2-3, with 14 positions matching TRBD2. CDR3 length: 18 amino acids. The V and J ends lost 6 bases and 5 bases, in that order; junction bases with no gene match: 13. CDR1 and CDR2 (germline): SGHTA, FQGNSA. The CDR3, as DNA: TGTGCCAGCAGTCGACGTTTGACTAGCGGGAGGGGGCTAGATACGCAGTATTTT. This sequence encodes CASSRRLTSGRGLDTQYF.

The chain is built from TRBV19 and TRBJ2-2, with 8 bases lining up with TRBD2. CDR3 size: 16 residues. J was trimmed by 4 bases and V by 6 bases; bases with no gene match: 10. Germline values: CDR1 LNHDA, CDR2 SQIVND (reference sequence). The CDR3 DNA reads TGTGCCAGTAGCCCGGGGGGGGAGATGGGCACCGGGGAGCTGTTTTTT. As protein: CASSPGGEMGTGELFF. Drawing the rest from reference TRBV19 and TRBJ2-2, the complete variable domain is DGGITQSPKYLFRKEGQNVTLSCEQNLNHDAMYWYRQDPGQGLRLIYYSQIVNDFQKGDIAEGYSVSREKKESFPLTVTSAQKNPTAFYLCASSPGGEMGTGELFFGEGSRLTVL.

A few counts support this clone. The rearrangement uses TRBV19 and TRBJ1-1; 9 bases are a match to TRBD1. In germline, CDR1 is LNHDA, CDR2 SQIVND (reference sequence). CDR3 length: 14 residues. V was clipped by 3 bases and J by 5 bases; unmatched bases: 4. In nucleotides, the CDR3 is TGTGCCAGTAGTATCGGGACAGGGACAACTGAAGCTTTCTTT. This sequence encodes CASSIGTGTTEAFF. The variable domain in full, with the rest retrieved from reference TRBV19 and TRBJ1-1, is DGGITQSPKYLFRKEGQNVTLSCEQNLNHDAMYWYRQDPGQGLRLIYYSQIVNDFQKGDIAEGYSVSREKKESFPLTVTSAQKNPTAFYLCASSIGTGTTEAFFGQGTRLTVV.

The chain recombines TRBV14 with TRBJ2-2; a weak D match, TRBD1 (5 bases). The germline V and J ends were trimmed by 5 bases and 0 bases, with 10 bases remaining between them. This CDR3 has 15 residues. Per germline, CDR1 SGHDN and CDR2 FVKESK. DNA for the CDR3: TGTGCCAGCAGCTCTAACAGGCCGAACACCGGGGAGCTGTTTTTT. Translating gives CASSSNRPNTGELFF.

The CDR3 loop is CASSPTGGETTDTQYF. CDR3 bases: TGTGCCAGCAGCCCGACCGGGGGGGAGACGACAGATACGCAGTATTTT. V is TRBV11-3 and J is TRBJ2-3; 8 bases align to TRBD2. The V segment lost 5 bases and the J segment 3 bases; nucleotides outside the gene matches: 10. The CDR3 sequence is 16 residues long. The germline V gene encodes CDR1 SGHNT and CDR2 YENEEA.

The genes are TRBV6-5 and TRBJ2-1, with D perhaps TRBD1 (6 bases). The CDR3 loop spans 11 amino acids. V was trimmed by 8 bases and J by 10 bases, leaving 12 bases between them. Germline loops: CDR1 MNHEY, CDR2 SVGAGI. CDR3 sequence reads: CASANDREQFF. As DNA, the CDR3 is TGTGCCAGCGCTAACGACAGGGAGCAGTTCTTC.

The genes are TRBV20-1 and TRBJ1-2; D is unresolved. The CDR3 extends over 15 amino acids. Germline values: CDR1 DFQATT, CDR2 SNEGSKA (reference sequence). V gave up 3 bases and J gave up 0 bases, with 14 bases separating them. The CDR3 DNA is TGCAGTGCTAGTTTCGGACTCGGATCTAACTATGGCTACACCTTC. Its translation: CSASFGLGSNYGYTF.

This chain uses TRBV7-9 with TRBJ1-6, with D tentatively TRBD1 (6 bases). V shed 5 bases and J shed 4 bases, with 15 bases lying between them. This CDR3 has 16 amino acids. Germline CDR1 reads SEHNR; CDR2 reads FQNEAQ (reference sequence). CDR3 bases: TGTGCCAGCAGCCAAATTGGACAGCGTTATAATTCACCCCTCCACTTT. Protein sequence: CASSQIGQRYNSPLHF.

The chain is built from TRBV30 and TRBJ1-2, with D possibly matching TRBD1 (5 bases). V lost 1 base and J 8 bases, leaving 14 bases between the germline ends. The CDR3 loop spans 13 amino acids. CDR1 is GTSNPN, CDR2 SVGIG, per germline (reference sequence). The CDR3, as DNA: TGTGCCTGGAGTGCCGGGGGGTCTGCGGGCTACACCTTC. It is translated as CAWSAGGSAGYTF. Full variable domain (missing parts from reference TRBV30 and TRBJ1-2): SQTIHQWPATLVQPVGSPLSLECTVEGTSNPNLYWYRQAAGRGLQLLFYSVGIGQISSEVPQNLSASRPQDRQFILSSKKLLLSDSGFYLCAWSAGGSAGYTFGSGTRLTVV.

The gene calls are TRBV5-5 and TRBJ2-2; 12 nucleotides match TRBD2. The CDR3 is 20 residues long. V trimming: 4 bases; J trimming: 5 bases; junction bases outside the gene matches: 18. Germline loops: CDR1 SGHKS, CDR2 YYEKEE (reference sequence). The DNA for the CDR3 is TGTGCCAGCAGCCGGGGGACAGGGAGTAGGACTAGCGGGACAACCGGGGAGCTGTTTTTT. Translating gives CASSRGTGSRTSGTTGELFF.

This CDR3 reads CASSQGGRGVEAFF. For the CDR3, the DNA is TGCGCCAGCAGCCAAGGTGGCAGGGGGGTTGAAGCTTTCTTT. The chain uses TRBV4-1 and TRBJ1-1; 7 bases fit TRBD1. The V and J ends lost 1 base and 7 bases, in that order; junction bases with no gene match: 6. The CDR3 consists of 14 residues. Per germline, CDR1 MGHRA and CDR2 YSYEKL.